This T cell receptor beta chain derives from a study of blood T cell repertoires in COVID-19. As for the study in general: PBMCs, B-cell-depleted T cells, or T cells were the source of the cDNA or gDNA that made up the material.

Germline V gene data show CDR1 as SGDLS and CDR2 as YYNGEE. The CDR3 has 19 amino acids. The V and J ends lost 3 bases and 1 base, in that order; junction bases with no gene match: 16. The assay was immunoSEQ multiplex PCR, and TCRdb's table has in-frame clones only and misses some. The table has about 76,000 clones, approximately 86% seen once. The chain combines TRBV9 with TRBJ2-1, with TRBD2 matching over 7 bases. The source of this sequence is a human donor in a cohort sampled during active COVID-19. The sample comprised peripheral blood. CDR3 nucleotide sequence: TGTGCCAGCAGCGGATCCGGGACTACGGGTTTGGAGTCCTACAATGAGCAGTTCTTC. As protein: CASSGSGTTGLESYNEQFF.